Below, 5 T cell receptor beta chains from the same sample are listed, as sequenced in a study of blood T cell repertoires in COVID-19. The data were produced by immunoSEQ multiplex PCR, yet TCRdb's version contains in-frame clones alone and is incomplete. The repertoire holds nearly 50,000 clones, with about 85% as singletons. The specimen sequenced was peripheral blood. These receptors all come from a human donor in a cohort sampled during active COVID-19.

This chain joins TRBV20-1 and TRBJ1-4; 8 bases are a match to TRBD1. The CDR3 loop spans 17 amino acids. V shed 3 bases and J 3 bases; nucleotides not matched to a gene: 12. Germline assignment: CDR1 DFQATT and CDR2 SNEGSKA (reference sequence). The CDR3 protein is CSASSGGGPLSNEKLFF. The CDR3 DNA sequence: TGCAGTGCTAGTTCAGGGGGCGGCCCTCTTTCTAATGAAAAACTGTTTTTT.

The V call is TRBV27, the J call TRBJ2-3, with D possibly being TRBD2 (7 bases). Trimming cost V 2 bases and J 4 bases, with 13 bases left between them. Germline V gene data show CDR1 as MNHEY and CDR2 as SMNVEV (reference sequence). The CDR3 has 15 residues. CDR3 sequence (DNA): TGTGCCAGCAGTTTAAGAGGGGGGGTGGCAGATACGCAGTATTTT. It is translated as CASSLRGGVADTQYF.

This clone was recorded a few times. The gene calls are TRBV30 and TRBJ1-5; D uncertain. The CDR3 totals 14 residues. V lost 0 bases, J lost 5 bases, and 11 bases lay in between. Per germline, CDR1 GTSNPN and CDR2 SVGIG (reference sequence). The CDR3 region has the DNA TGTGCCTGGAGTGTACTTTTGGGAGATCAGCCCCAGCATTTT. Translation: CAWSVLLGDQPQHF.

A remark on this clone: The germline gene is not matched at one end of the junction; a read error may be the cause. The chain uses TRBV2 and TRBJ1-2, with TRBD1 identical over 9 bases. CDR3 length: 15 amino acids. Looked up from germline, CDR1 is SNHLY and CDR2 is FYNNEI. This CDR3 reads CAGSHTGGSSYGYTF. The CDR3 region has the DNA TGTGCCGGCAGTCATACAGGGGGCTCTAGCTATGGCTACACCTTC.

The chain links TRBV29-1 to TRBJ2-7, with 8 bases aligning to TRBD2. The CDR3 loop spans 13 amino acids. Per germline, CDR1 SQVTM and CDR2 ANQGSEA. In DNA, the CDR3 is TGCAGTGCCCTCACGGGGGGGCCCTACGAGCAGTACTTC. Translating it yields CSALTGGPYEQYF.